These 18 T cell receptor beta chains came from one sample sequenced in a study of tumor T cells in aggressive B-cell lymphoma. Sequencing was performed with immunoSEQ multiplex PCR; in TCRdb, only in-frame clones are kept and a portion is missing. The sample holds under 3,500 clones, 85% to 90% seen once. The specimen sequenced was tumor tissue. Every receptor here comes from an adult with diffuse large B cell lymphoma.

This CDR3 is CASSQWRTGIYEQYF. DNA of the CDR3: TGCGCCAGCAGCCAATGGCGGACAGGGATTTACGAGCAGTACTTC. V gene TRBV4-1 combines with J gene TRBJ2-7, with TRBD1 identical over 8 bases. The CDR3 has 15 amino acids. Germline V CDR1 and CDR2: MGHRA, YSYEKL. V lost 2 bases, J lost 4 bases, and 7 bases stayed unmatched.

About this clone itself: The germline gene is not matched at one end of the junction; a read error may be the cause. CDR3 in amino acids: CASSLAGNTEAFF. As DNA, the CDR3 is TGTGCTAGCAGCTTAGCCGGGAACACTGAAGCTTTCTTT. This chain uses TRBV7-7 with TRBJ1-1, with no clear D. This CDR3 is 13 amino acids long. Per the germline V gene, CDR1 is SSHAT and CDR2 is FNYEAQ (reference sequence).

CDR3 bases: TGTGCCAGCAGTGAATCGTACGGTCGGGAGACCCAGTACTTC. This gives the protein CASSESYGRETQYF. The J gene is TRBJ2-5, the V gene TRBV6-1, with D unclear. Trimming stripped 2 bases from V and 5 bases from J, with 12 bases between. The V gene's germline CDR1 is MNHNS and CDR2 SASEGT. This CDR3 region has 14 residues.

V is TRBV4-2 and J is TRBJ2-3; the match to TRBD2 covers 14 bases. V gave up 1 base and J gave up 3 bases; unmatched junction bases: 0. CDR3 length: 16 residues. Germline V gene sequence: CDR1 LGHNA, CDR2 YNFKEQ. The DNA of the CDR3 is TGTGCCAGCAGCCAAGGGACTAGCGGGAGGACAGATACGCAGTATTTT. Protein product: CASSQGTSGRTDTQYF.

V gene TRBV30 combines with J gene TRBJ1-2; TRBD1 matches at 7 bases. Germline loops: CDR1 GTSNPN, CDR2 SVGIG (reference sequence). The CDR3 consists of 13 residues. V lost 2 bases, J lost 4 bases, and 4 bases stayed unmatched. In nucleotides, the CDR3 is TGTGCCTGGAGTACAGGGGCGGGCTATGGCTACACCTTC. Protein sequence: CAWSTGAGYGYTF.

The chain carries TRBV27 and TRBJ1-5; D may be TRBD1 (5 bases). The CDR3 is 14 amino acids. V was cut by 2 bases and J by 7 bases, with 12 bases left in between. The germline V gene encodes CDR1 MNHEY and CDR2 SMNVEV (reference sequence). The CDR3: CASSLGGVGQPQHF. The CDR3 nucleotides read TGTGCCAGCAGTTTAGGAGGGGTGGGCCAGCCCCAGCATTTT.

The chain's CDR3 is CASSQIMRGTPGNTIYF. The CDR3, as DNA: TGTGCCAGCAGCCAAATAATGAGAGGGACTCCCGGAAACACCATATATTTT. The chain combines TRBV13 with TRBJ1-3; a weak D match, TRBD1 (5 bases). The CDR3 loop spans 17 amino acids. Trimming removed 5 bases from V and 4 bases from J, with 21 bases in between. Germline lookup yields CDR1 PRHDT and CDR2 FYEKMQ (reference sequence).

V usage is TRBV6-1 and J usage is TRBJ1-5; TRBD1 might be the D (5 bases). This CDR3 is built from 14 residues. V was clipped by 8 bases and J by 1 base, with 12 bases between them. CDR1 and CDR2 from the germline V gene are MNHNS and SASEGT. The DNA for the CDR3 is TGTGCCAGCCTTTGGGGGGGGAGCAATCAGCCCCAGCATTTT. The encoded protein is CASLWGGSNQPQHF.

The genes are TRBV27 and TRBJ2-7; 7 bases line up with TRBD2. J was trimmed by 0 bases and V by 3 bases; bases with no gene match: 2. The CDR3 has 14 amino acids. Germline CDR1 is MNHEY and CDR2 is SMNVEV (reference sequence). The CDR3 loop reads CASSFQRGSYEQYF. The CDR3 nucleotides read TGTGCCAGCAGTTTCCAGCGGGGCTCCTACGAGCAGTACTTC.

The V gene is TRBV27, the J gene TRBJ2-7; unclear D gene. There are 12 residues in the CDR3. V gave up 0 bases and J gave up 3 bases, with 3 bases separating them. Germline values: CDR1 MNHEY, CDR2 SMNVEV (reference sequence). In nucleotides, the CDR3 is TGTGCCAGCAGTTTATCTCACTACGAGCAGTACTTC. It is translated as CASSLSHYEQYF.

V usage is TRBV6-6 and J usage is TRBJ1-5; the D gene is possibly TRBD1 (6 bases). The CDR3 has 16 amino acids. Germline V CDR1 and CDR2: MNHNY, SVGAGI (reference sequence). V lost 2 bases, J lost 3 bases, and 14 bases lay in between. In DNA, the CDR3 is TGTGCCAGCAGTTACGGACAGCAGGGGTACAATCAGCCCCAGCATTTT. Its translation is CASSYGQQGYNQPQHF.

This clone showed up just a few times. The chain couples TRBV6-1 to TRBJ1-4; D is unclear. The V gene's germline CDR1 is MNHNS and CDR2 SASEGT. V lost 8 bases and J lost 8, with 12 bases in between. The CDR3 runs to 12 residues. The CDR3 sequence: CASRSSVEKLFF. The CDR3 DNA reads TGTGCCAGCCGCTCCTCAGTCGAAAAACTGTTTTTT.

The V and J genes are TRBV29-1 and TRBJ2-1; TRBD1 agrees at 11 bases. The CDR3 extends over 16 amino acids. V was clipped by 6 bases and J by 4 bases; unmatched bases: 11. Germline V gene sequence: CDR1 SQVTM, CDR2 ANQGSEA. CDR3 DNA sequence: TGCAGCGTGCAAACCCTAGGGGACAGGGGGTACAATGAGCAGTTCTTC. Residues: CSVQTLGDRGYNEQFF.

The rearrangement links TRBV7-9 to TRBJ1-1; 8 bases are a match to TRBD1. This CDR3 is built from 15 residues. J was trimmed by 4 bases and V by 0 bases; bases with no gene match: 4. Germline values: CDR1 SEHNR, CDR2 FQNEAQ (reference sequence). CDR3 DNA: TGTGCCAGCAGCTTAGCCAGGGGGCTGGGCACTGAAGCTTTCTTT. It specifies CASSLARGLGTEAFF.

The rearrangement joins TRBV28 to TRBJ1-2; D might be TRBD1 (5 bases). Germline V gene data show CDR1 as MDHEN and CDR2 as SYDVKM. Trimming left V 6 bases short and J 8 bases short, with 16 bases between. The CDR3 contains 13 residues. The CDR3: CASRIITGRGYTF. In DNA, the CDR3 is TGTGCCAGCAGAATTATCACAGGTCGCGGCTACACCTTC.

The chain couples TRBV5-4 to TRBJ2-3, with D possibly TRBD2 on 5 matching bases. Germline V gene data show CDR1 as SGHNT and CDR2 as YYREEE (reference sequence). V was cut by 0 bases and J by 8 bases, with 10 bases left in between. The CDR3 has 13 amino acids. The CDR3 region is CASSLDREITQYF. CDR3 DNA: TGTGCCAGCAGCTTGGACCGGGAAATTACGCAGTATTTT.

This chain joins TRBV9 and TRBJ2-1, with 9 bases lining up with TRBD2. Germline lookup yields CDR1 SGDLS and CDR2 YYNGEE. J was trimmed by 5 bases and V by 4 bases; bases with no gene match: 7. This CDR3 is built from 15 residues. The CDR3 bases are TGTGCCAGCAGCCGCTTAGCGGGGGCCGACAATGAGCAGTTCTTC. Protein: CASSRLAGADNEQFF.

The chain links TRBV7-2 to TRBJ2-1; 10 bases are shared with TRBD2. The germline CDR1 and CDR2 sequences are SGHTA and FQGNSA. This CDR3 has 15 residues. The V gene end was trimmed by 5 bases and the J gene end by 8 bases; junction bases not matched to a gene: 9. As DNA, the CDR3 is TGTGCCAGCAGCCACCAGGGAGCGGGAGGGTATGAGCAGTTCTTC. Its protein is CASSHQGAGGYEQFF.